This T cell receptor (beta chain) was sequenced for a study of blood T cells in healthy people across ages. Overall study findings and caveats: Per million T cells, the diversity of TCR beta decreased roughly linearly as age advanced. Donor CMV infection status was unknown, possibly confounding age-related changes in expanded clonotypes.

Germline V gives CDR1 LNHDA, CDR2 SQIVND (reference sequence). V lost 8 bases to trimming and J lost 1 base, with 15 bases between them. CDR3 length: 14 amino acids. This clonotype was observed at least ten times. The antigen is undetermined. Then a second PCR, running roughly 7 to 11 cycles, was carried out with a sample-barcoded 5' primer and a J-beta primer mix. Every molecule of cDNA carried a tag from a template-switch adaptor with 12 random nucleotides. Each single sample gave us at least 2.5 million CDR3-containing paired-end reads. TCRdb analysed the 5' RACE reads with MiXCR anew, one entry per CDR3 protein. This table has fewer than 800,000 distinct CDR3 sequences, about 30% appearing once.

Sequencing was performed on blood. This receptor was identified in a woman over 75 in good health. V and J are TRBV19 and TRBJ2-7; tentatively, D is TRBD1 (5 bases). DNA for the CDR3: TGTGCCAGTTCCACGGACACATCATCCTACGAGCAGTACTTC. It is translated as CASSTDTSSYEQYF.